This T cell receptor (beta chain) was profiled in a study of OX40 agonist ivuxolimab in advanced cancers. Clones were read by immunoSEQ multiplex PCR, and TCRdb kept only the in-frame ones, dropping some. The profile covers about 42,000 clones, with approximately 86% appearing a single time and 12% taken by the ten largest. V was trimmed by 4 bases and J by 4 bases, leaving 17 bases between them. Looked up from germline, CDR1 is SGHVS and CDR2 is FQNEAQ. CDR3 length: 15 amino acids. The specimen comprised CD4+ or CD8+ T cells sorted from blood, sampled in a trial of the OX40 agonist ivuxolimab. The TCR was taken from an adult with an advanced solid tumor such as melanoma, head and neck, liver or kidney cancer. The V call is TRBV7-8, the J call TRBJ2-7, with D perhaps matching TRBD1 (6 bases). The CDR3 DNA is TGTGCCAGCAGCTCACTCGGATTGGGGGCTTACGAGCAGTACTTC. This sequence encodes CASSSLGLGAYEQYF. The full variable domain, its missing parts supplied by reference TRBV7-8 and TRBJ2-7, is GAGVSQSPRYKVAKRGQDVALRCDPISGHVSLFWYQQALGQGPEFLTYFQNEAQLDKSGLPSDRFFAERPEGSVSTLKIQRTQQEDSAVYLCASSSLGLGAYEQYFGPGTRLTVT.